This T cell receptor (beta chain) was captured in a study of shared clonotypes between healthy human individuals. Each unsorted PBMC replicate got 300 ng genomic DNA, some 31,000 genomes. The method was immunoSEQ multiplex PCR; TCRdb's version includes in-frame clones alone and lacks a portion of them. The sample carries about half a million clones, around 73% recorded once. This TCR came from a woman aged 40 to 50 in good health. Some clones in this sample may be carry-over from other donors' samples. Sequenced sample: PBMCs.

The CDR3 DNA reads as TGTGCCAGCAGCTTTACCCAAGAGACCCAGTACTTC. It is translated as CASSFTQETQYF. This chain joins TRBV7-9 and TRBJ2-5; no firm D call. CDR1 and CDR2 (germline): SEHNR, FQNEAQ (reference sequence). V lost 3 bases and J lost 1, with 3 bases in between. The CDR3 is 12 amino acids. Full variable domain (outside the CDR3, taken from reference TRBV7-9 and TRBJ2-5): DTGVSQNPRHKITKRGQNVTFRCDPISEHNRLYWYRQTLGQGPEFLTYFQNEAQLEKSRLLSDRFSAERPKGSFSTLEIQRTEQGDSAMYLCASSFTQETQYFGPGTRLLVL.